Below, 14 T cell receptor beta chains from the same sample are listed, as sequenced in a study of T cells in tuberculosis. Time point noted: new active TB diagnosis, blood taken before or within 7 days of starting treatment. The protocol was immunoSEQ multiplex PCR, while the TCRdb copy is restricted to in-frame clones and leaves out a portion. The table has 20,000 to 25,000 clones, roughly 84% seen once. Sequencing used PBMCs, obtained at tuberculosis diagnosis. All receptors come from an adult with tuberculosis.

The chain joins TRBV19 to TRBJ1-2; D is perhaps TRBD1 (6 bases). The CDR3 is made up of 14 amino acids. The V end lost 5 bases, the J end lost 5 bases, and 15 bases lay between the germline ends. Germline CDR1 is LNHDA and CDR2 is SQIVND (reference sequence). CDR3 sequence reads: CASSLQGQGYGYTF. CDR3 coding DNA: TGTGCCAGTAGTCTCCAAGGGCAGGGGTATGGCTACACCTTC.

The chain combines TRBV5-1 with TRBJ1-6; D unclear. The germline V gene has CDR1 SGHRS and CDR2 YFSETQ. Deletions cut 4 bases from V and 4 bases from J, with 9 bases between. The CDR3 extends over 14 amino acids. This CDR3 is CASSVTTYNSPLHF. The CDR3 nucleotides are TGCGCCAGCAGCGTGACAACTTATAATTCACCCCTCCACTTT.

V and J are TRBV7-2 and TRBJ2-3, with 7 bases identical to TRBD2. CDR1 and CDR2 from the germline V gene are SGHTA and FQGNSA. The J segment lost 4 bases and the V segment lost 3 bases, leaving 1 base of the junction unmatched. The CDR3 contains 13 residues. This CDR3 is CASSFLAADTQYF. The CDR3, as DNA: TGTGCCAGCAGCTTTCTAGCGGCAGATACGCAGTATTTT.

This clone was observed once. CDR3 sequence reads: CASSSDGTSANEQYF. CDR3 sequence (DNA): TGCGCCAGCAGCTCCGACGGGACTAGCGCAAATGAGCAGTACTTC. This sequence joins TRBV5-1 and TRBJ2-7, with TRBD2 matching 10 bases. Germline V CDR1 and CDR2: SGHRS, YFSETQ. Unmatched junction bases numbered 10, after V lost 3 bases and J lost 7 bases. This CDR3 is 15 amino acids long.

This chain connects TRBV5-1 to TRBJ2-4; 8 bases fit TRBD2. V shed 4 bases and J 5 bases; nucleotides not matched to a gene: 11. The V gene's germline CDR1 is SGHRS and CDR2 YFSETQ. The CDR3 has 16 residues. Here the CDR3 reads CASSPGLDKGENIQYF. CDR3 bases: TGCGCCAGCAGCCCGGGACTAGATAAAGGGGAAAACATTCAGTACTTC.

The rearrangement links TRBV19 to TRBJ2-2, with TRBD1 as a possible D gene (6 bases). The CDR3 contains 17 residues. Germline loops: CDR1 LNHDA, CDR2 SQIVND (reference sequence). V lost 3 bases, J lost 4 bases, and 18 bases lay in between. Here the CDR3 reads CASSIRPLRTVTGELFF. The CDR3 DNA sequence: TGTGCCAGTAGTATTAGGCCTCTCCGGACAGTCACCGGGGAGCTGTTTTTT.

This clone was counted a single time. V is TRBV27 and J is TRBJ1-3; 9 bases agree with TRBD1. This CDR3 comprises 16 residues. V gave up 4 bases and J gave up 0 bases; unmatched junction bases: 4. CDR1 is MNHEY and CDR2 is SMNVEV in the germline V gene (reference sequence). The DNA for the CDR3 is TGTGCCAGCAGTTCCCTGGACAGGGGCTCTGGAAACACCATATATTTT. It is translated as CASSSLDRGSGNTIYF.

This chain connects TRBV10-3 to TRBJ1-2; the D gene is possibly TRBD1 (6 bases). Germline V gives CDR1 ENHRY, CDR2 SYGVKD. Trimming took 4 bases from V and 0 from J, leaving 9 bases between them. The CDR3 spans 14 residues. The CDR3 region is CAISVDSSNYGYTF. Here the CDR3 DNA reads TGTGCCATCAGTGTGGACAGCTCTAACTATGGCTACACCTTC.

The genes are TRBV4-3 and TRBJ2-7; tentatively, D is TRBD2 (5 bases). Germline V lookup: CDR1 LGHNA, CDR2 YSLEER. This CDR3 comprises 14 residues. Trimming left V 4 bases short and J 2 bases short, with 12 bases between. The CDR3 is CASSRTGITYEQYF. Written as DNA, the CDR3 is TGCGCCAGCAGCCGGACGGGGATAACCTACGAGCAGTACTTC.

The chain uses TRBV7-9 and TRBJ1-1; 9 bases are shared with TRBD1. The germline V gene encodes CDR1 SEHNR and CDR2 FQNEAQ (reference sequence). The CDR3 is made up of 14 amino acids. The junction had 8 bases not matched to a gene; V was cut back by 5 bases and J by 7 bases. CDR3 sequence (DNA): TGTGCCAGCAGCACCGAACAGGGGGCAGTTGAAGCTTTCTTT. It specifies CASSTEQGAVEAFF.

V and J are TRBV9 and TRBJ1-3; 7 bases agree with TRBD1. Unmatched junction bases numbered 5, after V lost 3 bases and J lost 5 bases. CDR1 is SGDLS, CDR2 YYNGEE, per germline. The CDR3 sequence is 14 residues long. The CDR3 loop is CASSGRTGRNTIYF. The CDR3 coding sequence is TGTGCCAGCAGCGGGAGGACAGGAAGAAACACCATATATTTT.

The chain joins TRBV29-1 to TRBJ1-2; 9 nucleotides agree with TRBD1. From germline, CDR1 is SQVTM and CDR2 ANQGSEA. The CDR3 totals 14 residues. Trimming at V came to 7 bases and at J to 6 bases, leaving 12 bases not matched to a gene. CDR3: CSGGRDRENDGYTF. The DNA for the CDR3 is TGCAGCGGCGGCAGGGACAGGGAAAACGATGGCTACACCTTC.

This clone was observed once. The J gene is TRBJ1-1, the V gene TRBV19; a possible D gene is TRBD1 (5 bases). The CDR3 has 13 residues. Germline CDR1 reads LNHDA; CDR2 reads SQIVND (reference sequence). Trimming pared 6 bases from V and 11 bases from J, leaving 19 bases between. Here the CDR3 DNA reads TGTGCCAGTAGCTCGGAAGGGGCGAAAACGGCTTTCTTT. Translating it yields CASSSEGAKTAFF. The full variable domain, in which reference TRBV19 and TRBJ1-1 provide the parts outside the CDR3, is DGGITQSPKYLFRKEGQNVTLSCEQNLNHDAMYWYRQDPGQGLRLIYYSQIVNDFQKGDIAEGYSVSREKKESFPLTVTSAQKNPTAFYLCASSSEGAKTAFFGQGTRLTVV.

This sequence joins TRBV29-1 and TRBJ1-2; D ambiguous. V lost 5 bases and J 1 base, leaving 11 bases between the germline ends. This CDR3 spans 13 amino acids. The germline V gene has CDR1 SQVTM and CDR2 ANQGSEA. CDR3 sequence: CSVPRMGNYGYTF. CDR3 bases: TGCAGCGTTCCCAGGATGGGTAACTATGGCTACACCTTC.